A selection of T cell receptor beta chains follows, all from one sample in a study of shared clonotypes between healthy human individuals. Assay: immunoSEQ multiplex PCR; the TCRdb copy retains only in-frame clones and omits some. The table has 2 million to 2.5 million clones, 90% to 96% seen once. The specimen was naive CD4+ T cells sorted from blood. Every receptor here comes from a man between 18 and 35 years old in good health. Each CDR3 is given with its conserved first and last residue. The D gene is left open where the match is weak. Size is omitted from some rows. Given values are once, few, many or a class for expanded clones.

size	V	J	D	DNA	CDR3
NA	TRBV6-1	TRBJ2-3	TRBD2	TGTGCCAGCAGTGACCCGGGGGGAGATACGCAGTATTTT	CASSDPGGDTQYF
NA	TRBV6-5	TRBJ2-7	NA	TGTGCCAGCAATACCTTGTGGAATACCTACGAGCAGTACTTC	CASNTLWNTYEQYF
NA	TRBV4-1	TRBJ2-4	NA	TGCGCCAGCAGCCAAGATGTAGGGTGGGCCAAAAACATTCAGTACTTC	CASSQDVGWAKNIQYF
NA	TRBV6-6	TRBJ2-2	NA	TGTGCCAGCAGCGGGGAATTCACCGGGGAGCTGTTTTTT	CASSGEFTGELFF
NA	TRBV30	TRBJ2-7	TRBD1	TGTGCCTGGAGACCTAGCTACCCGGGACAGGGTCCCTACGAGCAGTACTTC	CAWRPSYPGQGPYEQYF
NA	TRBV7-2	TRBJ2-7	TRBD2	TGTGCCAGCAGCAGAAGGACTAGCGGGATAGTTACGAGCGACGAGCAGTACTTC	CASSRRTSGIVTSDEQYF
NA	TRBV28	TRBJ1-2	TRBD1	TGTGCCAGCAGCTTACAATCGGGACAGGGGGGTGGCTACACCTTC	CASSLQSGQGGGYTF
NA	TRBV18	TRBJ1-2	TRBD1	TGTGCCAGCTCCCCTCTCGGGACAGCGGGAGACTATGGCTACACCTTC	CASSPLGTAGDYGYTF
NA	TRBV7-9	TRBJ2-7	NA	TGTGCCAGCAGCTTAGCAGTGCGGGGACAGTCGATAGAGCAGTACTTC	CASSLAVRGQSIEQYF
NA	TRBV9	TRBJ2-5	TRBD2	TGTGCCAGCAGCGTCAGCGGGACGAGGGAAGAGACCCAGTACTTC	CASSVSGTREETQYF
few	TRBV18	TRBJ2-5	NA	TGTGCCAGCTCACCCGAAGAGACCCAGTACTTC	CASSPEETQYF
NA	TRBV4-1	TRBJ1-2	NA	TGCGCCAGCAGCGAACCCGGGACTCGGGGCTACACCTTC	CASSEPGTRGYTF
NA	TRBV13	TRBJ1-4	TRBD1	TGTGCCAGCAGCTTAGGACAGGGACAGGGGGAAAAACTGTTTTTT	CASSLGQGQGEKLFF
NA	TRBV28	TRBJ2-1	NA	TGTGCCAGCAGTCCACCCCCGGGACAAGCCTACAATGAGCAGTTCTTC	CASSPPPGQAYNEQFF
NA	TRBV5-6	TRBJ1-5	TRBD1	TGTGCCAGCAGCTTGAGAACCACAGGGGATAGCAATCAGCCCCAGCATTTT	CASSLRTTGDSNQPQHF
NA	TRBV15	TRBJ2-5	NA	TGTGCCACCAGCAGAGAAGGGTTAGGGGGGGAGACCCAGTACTTC	CATSREGLGGETQYF
NA	TRBV5-8	TRBJ2-2	NA	TGTGCCAGCAGGATTCAGAGAAACACCGGGGAGCTGTTTTTT	CASRIQRNTGELFF
NA	TRBV28	TRBJ1-6	NA	TGTGCCAGCAGTCCTCCGGGACTGAATAATTCACCCCTCCACTTT	CASSPPGLNNSPLHF
NA	TRBV4-1	TRBJ2-1	TRBD2	TGCGCCAGCAGCCAACTAGCGGGGGGGTTTTATGAGCAGTTCTTC	CASSQLAGGFYEQFF
NA	TRBV9	TRBJ1-1	NA	TGTGCCAGCAGCGTATCCGGGTCCGGCGAAGCTTTCTTT	CASSVSGSGEAFF
NA	TRBV5-1	TRBJ2-5	TRBD2	TGCGCCAGCAGCTTGGGCCCTAGCGGGAGTGAGACCCAGTACTTC	CASSLGPSGSETQYF
NA	TRBV11-3	TRBJ2-5	NA	TGTGCCAGCAGCTTAGCTTATCGGGACCAAGAGACCCAGTACTTC	CASSLAYRDQETQYF
NA	TRBV29-1	TRBJ1-2	NA	TGCAGCGTTGAATATTCTAACTATGGCTACACCTTC	CSVEYSNYGYTF
NA	TRBV2	TRBJ1-6	TRBD1	TGTGCCAGCAGAGAGACAGGGTCAGGTTCACCCCTCCACTTT	CASRETGSGSPLHF
NA	TRBV28	TRBJ1-5	TRBD1	TGTGCCAGCAGTCGCCCCCGGGACAGCGGGGGAGAGCCCCAGCATTTT	CASSRPRDSGGEPQHF
NA	TRBV2	TRBJ1-5	NA	TGTGCCAGCAGTGGGCCGGGGCGATTCAATCAGCCCCAGCATTTT	CASSGPGRFNQPQHF
few	TRBV30	TRBJ2-7	NA	TGTGCCTGGAGTATAAGCCACCTCTCCTACGAGCAGTACTTC	CAWSISHLSYEQYF
NA	TRBV30	TRBJ1-5	NA	TGTGCCTGGAGTACGCAGGGCGGTCAGCCCCAGCATTTT	CAWSTQGGQPQHF
NA	TRBV30	TRBJ1-4	NA	TGTGCCTGGAGGTTGAGAGGGGAACTGTTTTTT	CAWRLRGELFF
NA	TRBV7-6	TRBJ2-1	NA	TGTGCCAGCAGCTTAGCGCAGGGATCCTACAATGAGCAGTTCTTC	CASSLAQGSYNEQFF